This TCR beta chain was sequenced during a study of T-cell memory formation after mild COVID-19. Study summary: There were largely donor-specific TCR clusters. Study findings and constraints: Prior to infection, memory already included some responding clones, suggesting cross-reactive memory joined. The study found balanced CD4/CD8 in clones contracting day 15 to 85 and a CD4+ lean in later expanders.

cDNA libraries for TCR alpha and TCR beta, carrying sample barcodes and UMIs, came from 5'RACE with constant-segment primers. From the 5' RACE reads, TCRdb called clonotypes with MiXCR, one entry per CDR3 protein. The sample lists hundreds of thousands of distinct CDR3 sequences; 20% were seen once. As concerns this clonotype: Its target is not known.

The CDR3 is made up of 17 amino acids. After removal of 0 bases from V and 2 bases from J, the junction contained 7 bases not matched to a gene. The germline CDR1 and CDR2 sequences are LGHDT and YNNKEL (reference sequence). This rearrangement joins TRBV3-1 to TRBJ1-5; TRBD1 matches 7 bases. This TCR was recovered from an adult woman who had mild COVID-19 (a few samples of this study predate the infection). Cell type and time point are not known. Sequenced sample: PBMCs or a T cell subset sorted from them (not recorded which). The CDR3 nucleotides read TGTGCCAGCAGCCAAGATAACGTCGGACAGGGCAATCAGCCCCAGCATTTT. Protein: CASSQDNVGQGNQPQHF.